Presented here are 27 T cell receptor beta chains from one specimen sequenced in a study of blood T cell repertoires in COVID-19. Libraries were prepared by immunoSEQ multiplex PCR; TCRdb keeps only in-frame clonotypes and omits some of them. The table shows about 40,000 clones, with approximately 86% occurring only once. Sequencing was performed on peripheral blood. These receptors were obtained from a woman over 75 with active COVID-19.

The chain combines TRBV9 with TRBJ1-2; 7 bases are a match to TRBD1. The ends lost 2 bases at V and 4 bases at J; junction bases unmatched: 2. CDR1 is SGDLS and CDR2 is YYNGEE in the germline V gene. The CDR3 runs to 13 residues. CDR3 nucleotide sequence: TGTGCCAGCAGCGTCAGGGACAGCTATGGCTACACCTTC. Translation: CASSVRDSYGYTF.

V is TRBV19 and J is TRBJ2-3, with a weak D call TRBD2 (6 bases). V was trimmed by 5 bases and J by 0 bases, leaving 15 bases between them. This CDR3 is built from 16 residues. Germline-derived CDR1 and CDR2 are LNHDA and SQIVND (reference sequence). The CDR3 reads CASSQTSLPSTDTQYF. In DNA form, the CDR3 reads TGTGCCAGTAGTCAAACTAGCCTGCCTAGCACAGATACGCAGTATTTT.

The rearrangement links TRBV6-1 to TRBJ1-1; D uncertain. V lost 3 bases and J lost 1, with 6 bases in between. In germline, CDR1 is MNHNS, CDR2 SASEGT. The length of the CDR3 is 13 residues. The CDR3 sequence: CASSDVRNTEAFF. The CDR3 bases are TGTGCCAGCAGTGACGTGAGGAACACTGAAGCTTTCTTT.

This clone was detected only once. The V gene is TRBV19, the J gene TRBJ2-7; 9 bases fit TRBD2. There are 14 residues in the CDR3. Germline CDR1 is LNHDA and CDR2 is SQIVND (reference sequence). Trimming cost V 6 bases and J 3 bases; bases outside gene matches: 6. As DNA, the CDR3 is TGTGCCAGTAGCCGTAGCGGGAGAAACTACGAGCAGTACTTC. Its translation is CASSRSGRNYEQYF.

The chain combines TRBV28 with TRBJ1-4; D is uncertain. CDR3 length equals 12 residues. Trimming left V 0 bases short and J 8 bases short, with 4 bases between. Germline V gene sequence: CDR1 MDHEN, CDR2 SYDVKM. The CDR3 protein is CASSLWEEKLFF. As DNA, the CDR3 is TGTGCCAGCAGTTTATGGGAGGAAAAACTGTTTTTT.

The chain employs TRBV5-1 and TRBJ2-5; a weak D match, TRBD1 (6 bases). The CDR3 length is 13 residues. V lost 4 bases and J lost 5, with 12 bases in between. Germline V CDR1 and CDR2: SGHRS, YFSETQ. The CDR3 sequence: CASSPQGSETQYF. As DNA, the CDR3 is TGCGCCAGCAGCCCACAGGGTTCGGAGACCCAGTACTTC.

By proportion, this clone is medium-sized. This chain connects TRBV25-1 to TRBJ1-1; D not resolved. V was cut by 6 bases and J by 2 bases, with 10 bases left in between. Germline-derived CDR1 and CDR2 are MGHDK and SYGVNS. This CDR3 is built from 13 residues. The CDR3: CASSPRGNTEAFF. CDR3 DNA: TGTGCCAGCAGCCCCCGCGGCAACACTGAAGCTTTCTTT.

J is TRBJ1-6 and V is TRBV11-2, with 8 bases that match TRBD1. CDR3 length: 18 residues. Germline V gene data show CDR1 as SGHAT and CDR2 as FQNNGV. J lost 2 bases, V lost 0 bases, and 6 bases had no gene match. This chain's CDR3 is CASSLDVDRETYNSPLHF. The CDR3, as DNA: TGTGCCAGCAGCTTAGATGTGGACAGGGAAACCTATAATTCACCCCTCCACTTT.

The rearrangement links TRBV5-6 to TRBJ2-2, with 7 nucleotides matching TRBD2. The CDR3 runs 16 residues. V shed 0 bases, J shed 1 base, and the junction held 3 bases outside the gene matches. CDR1 is SGHDT, CDR2 YYEEEE, per germline. In DNA form, the CDR3 reads TGTGCCAGCAGCTTGGCCAAGCGGGGGAACACCGGGGAGCTGTTTTTT. It specifies CASSLAKRGNTGELFF.

About this clone: The sample carries other DNA sequences with the same CDR3. The rearrangement joins TRBV24-1 to TRBJ1-5, with D possibly matching TRBD1 (6 bases). The CDR3 sequence is 13 residues long. V lost 4 bases and J 5 bases, leaving 8 bases between the germline ends. The V gene's germline CDR1 is KGHDR and CDR2 SFDVKD. The CDR3 region has the DNA TGTGCCACCAGTGACAGGGGTGATCAGCCCCAGCATTTT. Translated: CATSDRGDQPQHF.

The rearrangement uses TRBV7-2 and TRBJ1-2; 7 bases align to TRBD1. Germline V gene data show CDR1 as SGHTA and CDR2 as FQGNSA. This CDR3 comprises 14 residues. V trimming: 6 bases; J trimming: 0 bases; junction bases outside the gene matches: 4. In nucleotides, the CDR3 is TGTGCCAGCAGGTCCGGGACAGCTAACTATGGCTACACCTTC. Translating it yields CASRSGTANYGYTF.

The J gene is TRBJ2-1, the V gene TRBV2; D is possibly TRBD1 (6 bases). The length of the CDR3 is 14 residues. V was trimmed by 2 bases and J by 7 bases, leaving 12 bases between them. Germline V gene sequence: CDR1 SNHLY, CDR2 FYNNEI. CDR3 bases: TGTGCCAGCAGTGAAAACACAGGGACGAATGAGCAGTTCTTC. As protein: CASSENTGTNEQFF.

V gene TRBV21-1 combines with J gene TRBJ2-7; the table names TRBD2, a call not compared with the DNA. TRBV21-1 is termed a pseudogene. CDR3 length: 17 residues. In nucleotides, the CDR3 is TGTGCCAGCAGCAAGCAGCCCGGGGAGCCAGCTGATTGCGAGCAGTACTTC. Encoded protein: CASSKQPGEPADCEQYF.

The chain couples TRBV6-6 to TRBJ1-5, with D unclear. V gave up 5 bases and J gave up 2 bases, with 13 bases separating them. Germline assignment: CDR1 MNHNY and CDR2 SVGAGI (reference sequence). The CDR3 is 15 residues long. This CDR3 is CASSLLARGNQPQHF. The CDR3 DNA reads TGTGCCAGCAGTCTCCTCGCGAGGGGCAATCAGCCCCAGCATTTT.

The V gene is TRBV3-1 (or the pseudogene TRBV3-2), the J gene TRBJ1-4; TRBD1 matches at 9 bases. J gave up 0 bases and V 4 bases, and 3 bases lay outside the gene matches. The germline V gene has CDR1 LGHDT and CDR2 YNNKEL (reference sequence). The CDR3 covers 16 residues. The CDR3, as DNA: TGTGCCAGCAGCCTGGACAGGGGAGCAACTAATGAAAAACTGTTTTTT. This codes for CASSLDRGATNEKLFF.

This chain connects TRBV30 to TRBJ1-3; D is unresolved. Germline CDR1 and CDR2: GTSNPN and SVGIG (reference sequence). CDR3 length: 14 residues. Trimming took 2 bases from V and 4 from J, leaving 12 bases between them. CDR3 sequence (DNA): TGTGCCTGGAGTCTCATATCTCGGGGAAACACCATATATTTT. As protein: CAWSLISRGNTIYF.

The V gene is TRBV3-1 (or the pseudogene TRBV3-2), the J gene TRBJ2-1, with 12 nucleotides matching TRBD1. This CDR3 is 15 amino acids long. V gave up 4 bases and J gave up 8 bases; unmatched junction bases: 6. The V gene's germline CDR1 is LGHDT and CDR2 YNNKEL (reference sequence). The CDR3 loop reads CASSRGTGGRDEQFF. CDR3 coding DNA: TGTGCCAGCAGCCGGGGGACAGGGGGCAGGGATGAGCAGTTCTTC.

This clone came up once. The V call is TRBV5-1, the J call TRBJ2-3, with 8 positions matching TRBD1. Per the germline V gene, CDR1 is SGHRS and CDR2 is YFSETQ. The CDR3 runs to 16 residues. Germline trimming cut 1 base from V and 2 bases from J; bases unmatched to any gene: 6. DNA of the CDR3: TGCGCCAGCAGCTTGTATGGGACAGGAACCACAGATACGCAGTATTTT. Amino acids: CASSLYGTGTTDTQYF. The full variable domain, in which reference TRBV5-1 and TRBJ2-3 provide the parts outside the CDR3, is KAGVTQTPRYLIKTRGQQVTLSCSPISGHRSVSWYQQTPGQGLQFLFEYFSETQRNKGNFPGRFSGRQFSNSRSEMNVSTLELGDSALYLCASSLYGTGTTDTQYFGPGTRLTVL.

The chain links TRBV19 to TRBJ1-5, with 8 bases aligning to TRBD1. This CDR3 is built from 15 residues. The germline CDR1 and CDR2 sequences are LNHDA and SQIVND (reference sequence). The ends lost 6 bases at V and 3 bases at J; junction bases unmatched: 7. The CDR3 loop reads CASSITGGNNQPQHF. The CDR3 bases are TGTGCCAGTAGCATAACAGGGGGGAACAATCAGCCCCAGCATTTT.

The chain links TRBV28 to TRBJ2-3; a weak D match, TRBD2 (6 bases). Looked up from germline, CDR1 is MDHEN and CDR2 is SYDVKM. The CDR3 has 15 amino acids. V was trimmed by 3 bases and J by 1 base, leaving 11 bases between them. The CDR3 nucleotides are TGTGCCAGCAGTTTTCATGGCGGGGGCACAGATACGCAGTATTTT. Residues: CASSFHGGGTDTQYF.

The count of this clone is one. This chain links TRBV6-5 with TRBJ2-7; D unclear. The ends were cut back, 3 bases at V and 3 bases at J, with 9 bases in the middle. CDR1 MNHEY and CDR2 SVGAGI come from the germline V gene. The CDR3 extends over 13 amino acids. CDR3 sequence reads: CASSYAIRYEQYF. The CDR3 DNA follows: TGTGCCAGCAGTTATGCTATACGCTACGAGCAGTACTTC.

The V and J genes are TRBV9 and TRBJ1-4; TRBD1 matches at 10 bases. This CDR3 is built from 15 residues. Trimming removed 0 bases from V and 7 bases from J; junction bases left unmatched: 3. Per the germline V gene, CDR1 is SGDLS and CDR2 is YYNGEE. The CDR3 region has the DNA TGTGCCAGCAGCGTAGGACAGGGGGCAGGTGAAAAACTGTTTTTT. Residues: CASSVGQGAGEKLFF.

The gene calls are TRBV30 and TRBJ1-3, with 7 bases identical to TRBD1. Trimming took 7 bases from V and 1 from J; bases not matched to a gene: 7. There are 14 residues in the CDR3. Germline assignment: CDR1 GTSNPN and CDR2 SVGIG (reference sequence). The CDR3 sequence: CALNRGLSGNTIYF. The CDR3 nucleotides read TGTGCCTTGAACAGGGGACTTTCTGGAAACACCATATATTTT.

The chain carries TRBV7-2 and TRBJ1-2; 10 nucleotides align to TRBD1. The germline V gene has CDR1 SGHTA and CDR2 FQGNSA. The CDR3 runs to 16 residues. The junction had 13 bases not matched to a gene; V was cut back by 4 bases and J by 8 bases. The CDR3 here is CASSSLLGTGVRGYTF. CDR3 bases: TGTGCCAGCAGCTCACTTTTAGGGACAGGGGTTCGCGGCTACACCTTC.

The chain links TRBV19 to TRBJ2-7, with D perhaps TRBD1 (5 bases). The length of the CDR3 is 13 residues. The germline gives CDR1 LNHDA, CDR2 SQIVND (reference sequence). Trimming took off 5 bases at V and 2 bases at J, with 10 bases between the two ends. The CDR3 here is CASSLRRAYEQYF. CDR3 DNA sequence: TGTGCCAGTAGTTTACGCAGGGCCTACGAGCAGTACTTC.

The rearrangement joins TRBV14 to TRBJ1-3; D is perhaps TRBD1 (5 bases). Trimming left V 4 bases short and J 3 bases short, with 16 bases between. In germline, CDR1 is SGHDN, CDR2 FVKESK. The CDR3 covers 16 residues. DNA of the CDR3: TGTGCCAGCAGCCCCTTAGGGGCAGGGATTGGAAACACCATATATTTT. Its protein product is CASSPLGAGIGNTIYF.

The chain uses TRBV7-9 and TRBJ2-1; 12 bases match TRBD2. This CDR3 has 19 amino acids. CDR1 is SEHNR, CDR2 FQNEAQ, per germline (reference sequence). J was trimmed by 1 base and V by 5 bases; bases with no gene match: 12. CDR3 DNA sequence: TGTGCCAGCAGCCTACGGGCCGGACTAGCGGGGCCATCCTACAATGAGCAGTTCTTC. Its protein is CASSLRAGLAGPSYNEQFF. Filled out from reference TRBV7-9 and TRBJ2-1, the complete variable domain reads DTGVSQNPRHKITKRGQNVTFRCDPISEHNRLYWYRQTLGQGPEFLTYFQNEAQLEKSRLLSDRFSAERPKGSFSTLEIQRTEQGDSAMYLCASSLRAGLAGPSYNEQFFGPGTRLTVL.